Detailed here is one T cell receptor beta chain. Its target is unknown. The entry originates in a study of beta chain features in type 1 diabetes. Study results and limitations: People with Type 1 diabetes carried modestly yet significantly shorter TCRB CDR3s in all four CD4+ subsets. cDNA-based reads could over-represent cells with high TCR expression.

Germline CDR1 SGHDN, CDR2 FVKESK. The CDR3 runs to 17 residues. Trimming cost V 1 base and J 1 base; bases outside gene matches: 7. CD4+ naive, central memory, regulatory and stem cell-like memory subsets were isolated by sorting on CD45RO/CCR7/CD25/CD127/CD95/CD27. Purity exceeded 95% in all sorted populations. Sequencing targeted expressed TCRB transcripts, as all isolated RNA had been reverse transcribed. For naive, central memory and regulatory T cell samples, reads averaged around 3.5 million. The table came from immunoSEQ multiplex PCR; TCRdb's copy has only in-frame clones and leaves some out. The data contain more than 95,000 clones, 17% of them singletons.

The chain links TRBV14 to TRBJ2-3, with TRBD2 matching over 8 bases. The clonotype originates from a man in his late teens or twenties with type 1 diabetes. The sequencing sample was made of central memory CD4+ T cells from blood. Here the CDR3 reads CASSQGTSKVRTDTQYF. Here the CDR3 DNA reads TGTGCCAGCAGCCAAGGGACTAGCAAGGTGCGCACAGATACGCAGTATTTT.